Included here is one TCR beta chain sequence, with context. No antigen is known for it. These data are taken from a study of graft-versus-host responses after intestinal transplantation. Sequencing used immunoSEQ multiplex PCR; TCRdb keeps in-frame clones, though not all of them. Of 80,000 to 100,000 clones listed, under 85% are singletons. This specimen was unstimulated CD8+ T cells sorted from spleen or lymph node cells, taken before intestinal transplant. The TCR comes from a human donor who received an intestinal transplant.

Written as DNA, the CDR3 is TGTGCCAGCAGTTACTACGGGGAGAGAGAGGAGACCCAGTACTTC. The encoded protein is CASSYYGEREETQYF. The chain employs TRBV6-5 and TRBJ2-5, with D perhaps TRBD2 (5 bases). The length of the CDR3 is 15 residues. Germline CDR1 is MNHEY and CDR2 is SVGAGI. The V end was cut by 1 base, the J end by 5 bases, with 14 bases between.